This TCR beta chain emerged from a study of tumor-infiltrating lymphocytes in glioblastoma multiforme. TCRB libraries came from RNA via three nested multiplex PCR rounds. TCRB-specific cDNA synthesis used approximately 0.52 ug of total RNA. Unique molecular identifiers were not described for the libraries. One entry per CDR3 protein, called by TCRdb with MiXCR from the multiplex PCR reads. The repertoire has about 9,600 distinct CDR3 sequences, about 67% of them found once; the top ten carry approximately 58%. Whole-study results and caveats: RNA-based TCR sequencing may distort clone frequencies, since cells carry unequal TCR transcript numbers. Functional subtype sorting of these T cells was not performed.

As concerns this clonotype: Its matching antigen is unknown.

This CDR3 is built from 13 residues. Germline V gives CDR1 SGHRS, CDR2 YFSETQ. V dropped 4 bases and J dropped 4 bases, with 11 bases sitting between them. The TCR comes from a male donor with glioblastoma. Sequenced input: brain tumor tissue. The rearrangement uses TRBV5-1 and TRBJ1-2; TRBD1 is a possible D gene (6 bases). The CDR3 DNA is TGCGCCAGCAGCCCGGACAGTGGCTATGGCTACACCTTC. Its translation: CASSPDSGYGYTF.